The 8 T cell receptor beta chains given below trace back to one sample, sequenced in a study of Ad26.COV2.S vaccination and SARS-CoV-2 variants (dated by TCRdb to the early 2020s). The meaning of the sample's treatment or condition label: over 15 received Ad26.COV2.S at low or high dose, single or two shots; roughly five received placebo; per-sample allocation not given. For vaccine and placebo recipients, repertoires were sequenced using samples collected on day 63 after the first injection. Library preparation employed the immunoSEQ multiplex PCR assay. TCRdb provides this immuneACCESS table in a form limited to in-frame rearrangements. Some clones are lacking; in checked studies, under half of them reflect an unresolved V gene, and why the rest are absent is not known. Across this sample there are some 520,000 clones, with approximately 90% seen only once. The ten largest make up about 13% of the sample.

The specimen comprised peripheral blood, sampled in a trial of Ad26.COV2.S vaccine versus placebo. Receptor source: a person between 18 and 65 years old who received the Ad26.COV2.S COVID-19 vaccine or a placebo.

V usage is TRBV30 and J usage is TRBJ1-1, with D possibly matching TRBD1 (6 bases). In germline, CDR1 is GTSNPN, CDR2 SVGIG (reference sequence). The V and J ends lost 1 base and 6 bases respectively, with 12 bases between them. The CDR3 spans 13 residues. CDR3 sequence reads: CAWSDRAWAEAFF. CDR3 bases: TGTGCCTGGAGTGACAGGGCTTGGGCTGAAGCTTTCTTT.

The V gene is TRBV28, the J gene TRBJ1-3; 8 bases align to TRBD1. Germline loops: CDR1 MDHEN, CDR2 SYDVKM. V shed 6 bases, J shed 0 bases, and the junction held 7 bases outside the gene matches. The CDR3 runs to 16 residues. As DNA, the CDR3 is TGTGCCAGCAGGATCGGGACAGGACTCTCTGGAAACACCATATATTTT. Translating gives CASRIGTGLSGNTIYF.

This sequence joins TRBV11-1 and TRBJ2-1, with D perhaps assigned TRBD1 or TRBD2 (6 bases each). Per the germline V gene, CDR1 is SGHAT and CDR2 is FQDESV (reference sequence). V shed 5 bases and J shed 0 bases, with 14 bases lying between them. The CDR3 sequence is 16 residues long. CDR3: CASSGGGWGSYNEQFF. CDR3 nucleotides: TGTGCCAGCAGCGGAGGGGGGTGGGGCTCCTACAATGAGCAGTTCTTC.

The J gene is TRBJ1-4, the V gene TRBV7-9; unclear D gene. The germline V gene has CDR1 SEHNR and CDR2 FQNEAQ (reference sequence). With 0 bases removed from V and 0 bases from J, the gap between germline ends came to 8 bases. The CDR3 is made up of 16 amino acids. CDR3 region: CASSLAIGATNEKLFF. As DNA, the CDR3 is TGTGCCAGCAGCTTAGCGATCGGGGCAACTAATGAAAAACTGTTTTTT.

This chain connects TRBV15 to TRBJ2-1; D is ambiguous. The V gene's germline CDR1 is LNHNV and CDR2 YYDKDF (reference sequence). The CDR3 has 13 amino acids. V lost 0 bases and J 12 bases, leaving 12 bases between the germline ends. For the CDR3, the DNA is TGTGCCACCAGCAGAGATTGGGTGGGTGGGCAGTTCTTC. This sequence encodes CATSRDWVGGQFF.

The chain couples TRBV10-3 to TRBJ2-7, with TRBD2 matching 8 bases. CDR3 size: 15 residues. Trimming removed 0 bases from V and 7 bases from J; junction bases left unmatched: 8. CDR1 and CDR2 (germline): ENHRY, SYGVKD. Written as DNA, the CDR3 is TGTGCCATCAGTGAGTCGCCAGCGGGAGAAGGTGAGCAGTACTTC. Its translation is CAISESPAGEGEQYF.

This chain joins TRBV19 and TRBJ1-2; 10 bases fit TRBD1. This CDR3 comprises 16 residues. Losses at the gene ends were 6 bases for V and 1 base for J; bases not matched to a gene: 8. The germline V gene has CDR1 LNHDA and CDR2 SQIVND (reference sequence). The CDR3 nucleotides are TGTGCCAGTAGCACTTTCCGGGACAGGGGTAACTATGGCTACACCTTC. Its protein is CASSTFRDRGNYGYTF.

The CDR3, as DNA: TGTGCCAGCAGTTTATCGGGGTCGAGGAGCTACACCTTC. Its translation is CASSLSGSRSYTF. The rearrangement joins TRBV27 to TRBJ1-2; D remains ambiguous. The CDR3 has 13 residues. Germline loops: CDR1 MNHEY, CDR2 SMNVEV (reference sequence). V was pared by 0 bases and J by 9 bases, with 11 bases between.